A single sample gave rise to the 27 T cell receptor beta chains below, sequenced in a study of blood T cells in healthy people across ages. Primers used in a second PCR of roughly 6 to 12 cycles were a sample-barcoded 5' primer and a J-beta primer mix. MiXCR, run by TCRdb on the 5' RACE reads, gives a single entry per CDR3 protein. The sample has more than 800,000 distinct CDR3 sequences; under 45% are singletons. Material: blood. The receptor set was obtained from a woman in her sixties in good health.

The rearrangement uses TRBV21-1 and TRBJ2-7. TRBV21-1 is a pseudogene locus. The CDR3 extends over 15 amino acids. The CDR3, as DNA: TGTGCCAGCAGCAAAGGAGGCCAAGAGACCCTCGAGCAGTACTTC. Amino acid sequence: CASSKGGQETLEQYF.

This chain links TRBV12-3 or TRBV12-4 with TRBJ1-1; 9 positions agree with TRBD1. The CDR3 has 16 amino acids. Losses at the gene ends were 6 bases for V and 2 bases for J; bases not matched to a gene: 10. The CDR3 reads CASRPRDRAINTEAFF. CDR3 sequence (DNA): TGTGCCAGCAGACCCCGGGACAGGGCGATTAACACTGAAGCTTTCTTT.

This clonotype was detected only a few times. CDR3 sequence reads: CSARGGGLAGLSTDTQYF. The CDR3, as DNA: TGCAGTGCTAGAGGCGGAGGACTAGCGGGTCTTAGCACAGATACGCAGTATTTT. The chain joins TRBV20-1 to TRBJ2-3; 11 bases fit TRBD2. V shed 1 base and J 0 bases; nucleotides not matched to a gene: 9. Germline V CDR1 and CDR2: DFQATT, SNEGSKA (reference sequence). The CDR3 is made up of 18 amino acids.

V is TRBV28 and J is TRBJ2-7; TRBD1 matches 7 bases. With 3 bases clipped from V and 4 bases from J, the junction kept 9 bases outside the gene matches. The CDR3 spans 15 residues. Germline CDR1 is MDHEN and CDR2 is SYDVKM. CDR3 nucleotide sequence: TGTGCCAGCAGTTTGGCCAGGGGGAGAAAATACGAGCAGTACTTC. This encodes CASSLARGRKYEQYF.

This clonotype was seen at least ten times. V and J are TRBV29-1 and TRBJ2-6; possible D gene TRBD1, 6 bases. Between the trimmed V and J ends, which lost 6 bases and 8 bases, there was a span of 14 bases. The length of the CDR3 is 13 residues. Germline loops: CDR1 SQVTM, CDR2 ANQGSEA. In nucleotides, the CDR3 is TGCAGCGTGAGGGACACGGCGACCAACGTCCTGACTTTC. This translates into CSVRDTATNVLTF.

The gene calls are TRBV5-1 and TRBJ2-1, with TRBD2 matching over 10 bases. The V gene's germline CDR1 is SGHRS and CDR2 YFSETQ. V shed 3 bases, J shed 6 bases, and the junction held 6 bases outside the gene matches. The CDR3 spans 15 residues. The CDR3 nucleotides are TGCGCCAGCAGCTCCGATAGCGGGAGGACCAATGAGCAGTTCTTC. Residues: CASSSDSGRTNEQFF.

This clonotype came up many times. CDR3 in amino acids: CSVLPTGTGTSYEQYF. DNA of the CDR3: TGCAGCGTTCTTCCCACCGGGACAGGGACTTCGTACGAGCAGTACTTC. This chain connects TRBV29-1 to TRBJ2-7, with TRBD1 matching 9 bases. Trimming cost V 5 bases and J 4 bases; bases outside gene matches: 15. In germline, CDR1 is SQVTM, CDR2 ANQGSEA. CDR3 size: 16 residues.

The chain has TRBV30 and TRBJ2-7; 10 positions match TRBD2. TRBJ2-5 matches the DNA end more closely, so the J call is doubtful. The germline CDR1 and CDR2 sequences are GTSNPN and SVGIG (reference sequence). This CDR3 has 14 residues. CDR3 sequence (DNA): TGTGCCTGGGCTAGCGGGAGTAACGGCGAGACCCAGTACTTC. Encoded protein: CAWASGSNGETQYF.

The chain couples TRBV9 to TRBJ2-1; D possibly matches TRBD1 or TRBD2 (5 bases each). Germline lookup yields CDR1 SGDLS and CDR2 YYNGEE. The CDR3 contains 14 residues. Trimming removed 0 bases from V and 5 bases from J, with 9 bases in between. The CDR3 loop is CASSVGGFNNEQFF. The CDR3 DNA reads TGTGCCAGCAGCGTAGGGGGGTTTAACAATGAGCAGTTCTTC.

The chain uses TRBV7-6 and TRBJ2-6; D uncertain. Germline V gene lookup returns CDR1 SGHVS and CDR2 FNYEAQ. V was trimmed by 2 bases and J by 2 bases, leaving 7 bases between them. This CDR3 is 15 amino acids long. CDR3 amino acids: CASSLHSPGANVLTF. The CDR3 nucleotides are TGTGCCAGCAGCTTACACAGTCCTGGGGCCAACGTCCTGACTTTC.

This clonotype was seen more than once but under ten times. The J gene is TRBJ2-5, the V gene TRBV20-1, with D possibly TRBD2 on 7 matching bases. This CDR3 region has 17 residues. CDR1 and CDR2 from the germline V gene are DFQATT and SNEGSKA (reference sequence). The germline V and J ends were trimmed by 4 bases and 5 bases, with 26 bases remaining between them. The CDR3 sequence: CSATGGGSPGPLETQYF. The CDR3 coding sequence is TGCAGTGCTACGGGGGGCGGGTCCCCCGGTCCCCTGGAGACCCAGTACTTC.

The genes are TRBV29-1 and TRBJ2-7; either TRBD1 or TRBD2 may supply D (5 bases each). The V and J ends lost 4 bases and 10 bases respectively, with 17 bases between them. Germline CDR1 is SQVTM and CDR2 is ANQGSEA. This CDR3 has 12 residues. CDR3 in amino acids: CSVAVGTGIQYF. In DNA form, the CDR3 reads TGCAGCGTTGCGGTCGGGACGGGGATTCAGTACTTC.

This clonotype showed up just a few times. The chain has TRBV29-1 and TRBJ2-1; perhaps TRBD2 as D (6 bases). The V end was cut by 7 bases, the J end by 6 bases, with 13 bases between. The CDR3 spans 12 residues. Germline loops: CDR1 SQVTM, CDR2 ANQGSEA. DNA for the CDR3: TGCAGCGCCACCCCGACTAGCAATGAGCAGTTCTTC. The encoded protein is CSATPTSNEQFF.

This clonotype turned up a few times. The chain links TRBV27 to TRBJ2-7; D remains unclear. With 2 bases removed from V and 3 bases from J, the gap between germline ends came to 11 bases. Germline CDR1 reads MNHEY; CDR2 reads SMNVEV (reference sequence). This CDR3 comprises 14 residues. This chain's CDR3 is CASSLRARFYEQYF. The CDR3 nucleotides are TGTGCCAGCAGTTTAAGGGCCAGGTTCTACGAGCAGTACTTC.

The chain carries TRBV20-1 and TRBJ2-3; 14 bases are a match to TRBD2. V gave up 6 bases and J gave up 8 bases; unmatched junction bases: 7. Germline CDR1 is DFQATT and CDR2 is SNEGSKA (reference sequence). CDR3 length: 14 amino acids. The CDR3 region is CSATGTSGRPTQYF. The CDR3 region has the DNA TGCAGTGCAACCGGGACTAGCGGGAGACCTACGCAGTATTTT.

V gene TRBV20-1 combines with J gene TRBJ2-1; 7 bases match TRBD1. CDR1 is DFQATT and CDR2 is SNEGSKA in the germline V gene (reference sequence). This CDR3 contains 15 residues. Trimming at V came to 6 bases and at J to 8 bases, leaving 16 bases not matched to a gene. CDR3 protein: CSAVHVGRGRDEQFF. The CDR3 DNA reads as TGCAGTGCCGTACATGTTGGCAGGGGGAGAGATGAGCAGTTCTTC.

The chain uses TRBV20-1 and TRBJ2-3, with TRBD2 identical over 10 bases. This CDR3 spans 14 amino acids. With 4 bases clipped from V and 1 base from J, the junction kept 2 bases outside the gene matches. Germline-derived CDR1 and CDR2 are DFQATT and SNEGSKA (reference sequence). CDR3: CSAITSGGTDTQYF. CDR3 bases: TGCAGTGCTATAACTAGCGGGGGCACAGATACGCAGTATTTT.

This chain links TRBV2 with TRBJ2-5; the match to TRBD2 covers 15 bases. With 11 bases clipped from V and 4 bases from J, the junction kept 14 bases outside the gene matches. The CDR3 has 17 residues. Germline lookup yields CDR1 SNHLY and CDR2 FYNNEI. Written as DNA, the CDR3 is TGTGCCGGACAAAGAGGGACTAGCGGGAGGCGGGGAGAGACCCAGTACTTC. The encoded protein is CAGQRGTSGRRGETQYF.

This clonotype was detected once. This rearrangement joins TRBV9 to TRBJ2-4, with D possibly called TRBD1 or TRBD2 (6 bases each). The length of the CDR3 is 14 residues. The germline gives CDR1 SGDLS, CDR2 YYNGEE. V lost 0 bases and J lost 9, with 13 bases in between. The CDR3: CASSVEGRGGIQYF. In DNA form, the CDR3 reads TGTGCCAGCAGCGTAGAGGGCAGGGGAGGCATTCAGTACTTC.

The chain links TRBV20-1 to TRBJ2-7, with 12 bases matching TRBD2. The CDR3 runs to 17 residues. Germline V gene lookup returns CDR1 DFQATT and CDR2 SNEGSKA (reference sequence). J was trimmed by 7 bases and V by 4 bases; bases with no gene match: 17. In DNA form, the CDR3 reads TGCAGTGCTACCGGGACTAGCGGGTCGAGCTCCTACAATGAGCAGTACTTC. This codes for CSATGTSGSSSYNEQYF.

This clonotype occurred once. This may arise from a read error, as a much more abundant clone is one base away. This chain joins TRBV11-2 and TRBJ2-4; TRBD2 matches at 10 bases. The last part of the DNA fits TRBJ2-7 better; the J call may be wrong. CDR1 is SGHAT, CDR2 FQNNGV, per germline. The length of the CDR3 is 16 residues. The chain's CDR3 is CASSREASGSGHEQYF. The CDR3 region has the DNA TGTGCCAGCAGCCGCGAGGCTAGCGGGAGCGGCCACGAGCAGTACTTC.

This clonotype turned up a few times. This chain links TRBV5-6 with TRBJ2-1; D unresolved. CDR1 is SGHDT, CDR2 YYEEEE, per germline. V was shortened by 1 base and J by 4 bases, with 12 bases between the two germline ends. This CDR3 is 15 amino acids long. CDR3 sequence: CASSLTPDGYNEQFF. The CDR3 bases are TGTGCCAGCAGCTTGACACCCGATGGGTACAATGAGCAGTTCTTC.

The J gene is TRBJ2-5, the V gene TRBV2; 9 bases align to TRBD1. Losses at the gene ends were 4 bases for V and 4 bases for J; bases not matched to a gene: 10. The CDR3 sequence is 16 residues long. The germline gives CDR1 SNHLY, CDR2 FYNNEI. The CDR3 protein is CASSANTGGGSETQYF. The CDR3 region has the DNA TGTGCCAGCAGTGCCAATACAGGGGGCGGTTCAGAGACCCAGTACTTC.

The chain employs TRBV6-6 and TRBJ2-5; 11 nucleotides line up with TRBD1. CDR3 length: 17 residues. Unmatched junction bases numbered 15, after V lost 7 bases and J lost 5 bases. The V gene's germline CDR1 is MNHNY and CDR2 SVGAGI (reference sequence). In nucleotides, the CDR3 is TGTGCCAGCATGATAGACGGGGGACAGGGGGATTGGGAGACCCAGTACTTC. Its protein is CASMIDGGQGDWETQYF.

This clonotype was observed a few times. V is TRBV4-2 and J is TRBJ2-7, with 7 bases identical to TRBD2. The V gene end was trimmed by 1 base and the J gene end by 4 bases; junction bases not matched to a gene: 19. CDR1 and CDR2 from the germline V gene are LGHNA and YNFKEQ. The CDR3 extends over 19 amino acids. Here the CDR3 DNA reads TGTGCCAGCAGCCAAGGTTTCCCCCCCTTCAGCGGGGATAAGTACGAGCAGTACTTC. Translated, it gives CASSQGFPPFSGDKYEQYF.

This chain's CDR3 is CSARMGPIKQYF. CDR3 bases: TGCAGTGCTAGAATGGGACCCATTAAGCAGTATTTT. This sequence joins TRBV20-1 and TRBJ2-3; D may correspond to TRBD1 or TRBD2 (5 bases each). The CDR3 runs 12 residues. V dropped 2 bases and J dropped 11 bases, with 14 bases sitting between them. CDR1 and CDR2 (germline): DFQATT, SNEGSKA (reference sequence).

The V call is TRBV5-1, the J call TRBJ2-7; 14 bases map to TRBD2. V shed 5 bases and J 3 bases; nucleotides not matched to a gene: 13. CDR3 length: 18 residues. Germline V gene sequence: CDR1 SGHRS, CDR2 YFSETQ. CDR3 coding DNA: TGCGCCAGCAGGGGGTCGGGACTAGCGGGAGATGGGGACTACGAGCAGTACTTC. Protein sequence: CASRGSGLAGDGDYEQYF. Complete variable domain (other parts from reference TRBV5-1 and TRBJ2-7): KAGVTQTPRYLIKTRGQQVTLSCSPISGHRSVSWYQQTPGQGLQFLFEYFSETQRNKGNFPGRFSGRQFSNSRSEMNVSTLELGDSALYLCASRGSGLAGDGDYEQYFGPGTRLTVT.